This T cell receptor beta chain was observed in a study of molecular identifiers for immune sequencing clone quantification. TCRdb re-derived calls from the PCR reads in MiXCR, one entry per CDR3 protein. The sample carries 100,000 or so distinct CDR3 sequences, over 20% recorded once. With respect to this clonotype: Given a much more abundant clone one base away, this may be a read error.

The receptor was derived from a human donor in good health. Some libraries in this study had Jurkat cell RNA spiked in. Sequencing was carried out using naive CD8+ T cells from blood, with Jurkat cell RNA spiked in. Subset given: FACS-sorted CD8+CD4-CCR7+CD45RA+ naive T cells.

CDR3 residues: CSVFPTSNPPQHF. Written as DNA, the CDR3 is TGCAGCGTTTTTCCGACTTCCAATCCGCCCCAGCATTTT. The chain recombines TRBV29-1 with TRBJ1-5, with D hard to call. The germline CDR1 and CDR2 sequences are SQVTM and ANQGSEA. The CDR3 consists of 13 residues.